These 9 T cell receptor beta chains came from one sample sequenced in a study of human thymus T cells (TCRdb year 2020). Libraries came from the immunoSEQ multiplex PCR assay. Drawn from immuneACCESS, this table holds only the in-frame rearrangements with V and J called that TCRdb kept. Clones are partly lost; checked studies trace under half to an unresolved V gene and leave the rest unexplained. The sample data list about 44,000 clones, and nearly 95% of these were observed just once. The ten most abundant clones make up more than 0.1% of the sample. Source material: blood. The source of these receptors is a boy in the first two years of life with a congenital heart defect but otherwise immunologically healthy.

The V gene is TRBV5-1, the J gene TRBJ2-1; 7 bases are a match to TRBD1. J lost 11 bases, V lost 4 bases, and 9 bases had no gene match. The germline V gene has CDR1 SGHRS and CDR2 YFSETQ. The CDR3 spans 13 residues. The CDR3 DNA is TGCGCCAGCAGCCTGGGGACAGCGACTAAGCAGTTCTTC. Amino acids: CASSLGTATKQFF.

A single count supports this clone. The rearrangement links TRBV5-1 to TRBJ2-5, with unresolved D. CDR1 is SGHRS and CDR2 is YFSETQ in the germline V gene. The CDR3 is 13 amino acids. The V gene lost 0 bases and the J gene lost 4 bases, with 7 bases spanning the gap. CDR3 loop: CASSLVYGETQYF. The CDR3 nucleotides are TGCGCCAGCAGCTTGGTCTATGGAGAGACCCAGTACTTC.

This chain links TRBV7-2 with TRBJ1-1; D may be TRBD1 (5 bases). V lost 1 base to trimming and J lost 4 bases, with 13 bases between them. CDR1 is SGHTA and CDR2 is FQGNSA in the germline V gene. The CDR3 has 15 amino acids. Written as DNA, the CDR3 is TGTGCCAGCAGCTTAGGATGGGGGGGACCCACTGAAGCTTTCTTT. Translated: CASSLGWGGPTEAFF.

CDR3 amino acids: CASSFQTGGGEKLFF. The CDR3 DNA reads TGTGCCAGCAGTTTCCAGACAGGGGGAGGTGAAAAACTGTTTTTT. This sequence joins TRBV28 and TRBJ1-4; 9 bases agree with TRBD1. The CDR3 is 15 residues long. CDR1 and CDR2 (germline): MDHEN, SYDVKM. The V segment lost 3 bases and the J segment 7 bases; nucleotides outside the gene matches: 6.

A note on this clone: Other DNA sequences from this sample encode an identical CDR3 as well. The chain is built from TRBV28 and TRBJ1-2; TRBD1 might be the D (5 bases). The germline V gene has CDR1 MDHEN and CDR2 SYDVKM. The CDR3 covers 12 residues. Trimming took off 2 bases at V and 5 bases at J, with 6 bases between the two ends. CDR3 amino acids: CASSLRGYGYTF. DNA for the CDR3: TGTGCCAGCAGTTTAAGGGGATATGGCTACACCTTC.

J is TRBJ2-3 and V is TRBV30, with 9 bases lining up with TRBD2. Germline-derived CDR1 and CDR2 are GTSNPN and SVGIG (reference sequence). This CDR3 spans 13 amino acids. The trim removed 4 bases at V and 1 base at J, leaving 0 bases unmatched. In DNA form, the CDR3 reads TGTGCCTGGACTAGCGGGGGCACAGATACGCAGTATTTT. Residues: CAWTSGGTDTQYF.

The rearrangement joins TRBV6-5 to TRBJ1-1; perhaps TRBD1 as D (5 bases). The CDR3 spans 15 residues. Germline lookup yields CDR1 MNHEY and CDR2 SVGAGI. The germline V and J ends were trimmed by 0 bases and 3 bases, with 11 bases remaining between them. CDR3 nucleotides: TGTGCCAGCAGTTACTCGATATTGGGGGACACTGAAGCTTTCTTT. This encodes CASSYSILGDTEAFF.

V and J are TRBV6-1 and TRBJ1-2, with 7 bases identical to TRBD1. The V gene end was trimmed by 6 bases and the J gene end by 7 bases; junction bases not matched to a gene: 11. CDR3 length: 14 residues. Germline-derived CDR1 and CDR2 are MNHNS and SASEGT. The CDR3 DNA reads as TGTGCCAGCAGCCGAAGGGAGGGGGCAGGTGGCTACACCTTC. Translated, it gives CASSRREGAGGYTF.

In its sample, this clone was seen once. This rearrangement joins TRBV6-6 to TRBJ1-2; TRBD1 agrees at 12 bases. Germline assignment: CDR1 MNHNY and CDR2 SVGAGI (reference sequence). The CDR3 is made up of 16 amino acids. The V segment lost 10 bases and the J segment 2 bases; nucleotides outside the gene matches: 11. Written as DNA, the CDR3 is TGTGCCACGAATCCCAGGGACAGGGGGCGAAACTATGGCTACACCTTC. Amino acid sequence: CATNPRDRGRNYGYTF.